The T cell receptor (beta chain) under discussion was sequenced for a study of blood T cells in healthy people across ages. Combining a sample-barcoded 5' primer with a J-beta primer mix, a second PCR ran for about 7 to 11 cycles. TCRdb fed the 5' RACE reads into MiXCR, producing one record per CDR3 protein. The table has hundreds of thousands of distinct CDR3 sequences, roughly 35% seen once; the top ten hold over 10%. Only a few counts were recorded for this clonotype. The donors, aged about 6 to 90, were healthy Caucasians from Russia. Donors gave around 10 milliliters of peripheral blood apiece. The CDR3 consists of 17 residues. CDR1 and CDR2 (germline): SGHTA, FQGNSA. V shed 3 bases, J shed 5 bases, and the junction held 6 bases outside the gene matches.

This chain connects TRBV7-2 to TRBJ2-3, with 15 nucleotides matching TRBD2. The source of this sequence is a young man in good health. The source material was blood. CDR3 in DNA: TGTGCCAGCAGCTTTGTGGGACTAGCGGGGGGCGGAGATACGCAGTATTTT. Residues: CASSFVGLAGGGDTQYF.